This record concerns one T cell receptor (beta chain) sequence. Its matching antigen is unknown. These data come from a study of T cell responses to AZD1222 COVID-19 vaccine. TCRdb's copy holds only in-frame clones and misses some; the assay was immunoSEQ multiplex PCR. Among around 150,000 clones, approximately 91% were seen once, and the ten largest hold less than 2.5%. Broader study findings: Clonal diversity was possibly underestimated, and white British individuals and females predominated among donors. Compared with day 0, the breadth and depth of the Spike-specific TCR repertoire rose significantly after two doses of AZD1222. Nearly half of the spike-specific TCRs reportedly recognize variant regions that carry no mutations.

CDR3 length: 14 amino acids. Germline-derived CDR1 and CDR2 are MNHEY and SVGAGI. Trimming took 10 bases from V and 6 from J, leaving 19 bases between them. Specimen: peripheral blood, collected 28 days after the second AZD1222 dose. This clonotype was sampled from an adult who received the AZD1222 COVID-19 vaccine. The chain employs TRBV6-5 and TRBJ1-3; D possibly corresponds to TRBD1 (6 bases). This CDR3 is CATIGGGLKNTIYF. DNA for the CDR3: TGTGCCACCATCGGTGGGGGCCTGAAAAACACCATATATTTT.